These 30 T cell receptor beta chains originate from one sample sequenced in a study of T cell repertoires in cytomegalovirus infection. One entry per CDR3 protein results from TCRdb running MiXCR on the reads. The table records roughly 200,000 distinct CDR3 sequences, roughly 17% of them present only once. Material: CD8+ T cells from PBMCs. These receptors originate from a human donor in good health (CMV status not recorded). Some clones in this sample may be carry-over from other donors' samples.

V gene TRBV20-1 combines with J gene TRBJ2-3; TRBD2 agrees at 7 bases. V shed 7 bases and J 0 bases; nucleotides not matched to a gene: 7. Germline CDR1 DFQATT, CDR2 SNEGSKA (reference sequence). This CDR3 is 14 amino acids long. The CDR3 DNA is TGCAGTGGGGGCCTAGCGGTTAGCACAGATACGCAGTATTTT. Translated: CSGGLAVSTDTQYF.

CDR3 residues: CASSLGLRPGGMNTEAFF. CDR3 sequence (DNA): TGTGCCAGCAGCTTAGGGCTCCGGCCAGGAGGGATGAACACTGAAGCTTTCTTT. The chain combines TRBV11-2 with TRBJ1-1; unclear D gene. The CDR3 sequence is 18 residues long. The germline CDR1 and CDR2 sequences are SGHAT and FQNNGV. With 1 base removed from V and 0 bases from J, the gap between germline ends came to 18 bases.

This clonotype turned up a few times. This chain connects TRBV29-1 to TRBJ1-1; 7 nucleotides align to TRBD1. The germline V gene encodes CDR1 SQVTM and CDR2 ANQGSEA. The CDR3 length is 14 residues. Germline trimming cut 5 bases from V and 11 bases from J; bases unmatched to any gene: 17. DNA of the CDR3: TGCAGCGTTCCAGAGGGGGCCGGGACTATATCGGCTTTCTTT. Translation: CSVPEGAGTISAFF.

The V and J genes are TRBV15 and TRBJ2-5; no reliable D call. Germline V gene sequence: CDR1 LNHNV, CDR2 YYDKDF (reference sequence). CDR3 size: 15 residues. Trimming pared 5 bases from V and 1 base from J, leaving 14 bases between. The CDR3 loop is CATSLKPYPQETQYF. The CDR3 DNA reads TGTGCCACCAGCTTGAAACCTTACCCCCAAGAGACCCAGTACTTC.

In this sample, this clonotype turned up a few times. The V call is TRBV7-2, the J call TRBJ2-7; TRBD2 agrees at 8 bases. Germline CDR1 SGHTA, CDR2 FQGNSA. The J segment lost 3 bases and the V segment lost 4 bases, leaving 11 bases of the junction unmatched. The CDR3 is 16 amino acids. The CDR3 DNA is TGTGCCAGCAGCTCCTCATTGACTAGCGTAAACTACGAGCAGTACTTC. This codes for CASSSSLTSVNYEQYF. Based on the CDR3 plus reference TRBV7-2 and TRBJ2-7, the full variable domain is GAGVSQSPSNKVTEKGKDVELRCDPISGHTALYWYRQSLGQGLEFLIYFQGNSAPDKSGLPSDRFSAERTGGSVSTLTIQRTQQEDSAVYLCASSSSLTSVNYEQYFGPGTRLTVT.

The J gene is TRBJ2-1, the V gene TRBV7-2; possible D gene TRBD1, 5 bases. The V gene lost 5 bases and the J gene lost 5 bases, with 16 bases spanning the gap. The CDR3 is 15 amino acids. Germline CDR1 is SGHTA and CDR2 is FQGNSA. CDR3 residues: CASSITMRQNNEQFF. The DNA for the CDR3 is TGTGCCAGCAGCATAACTATGCGACAGAACAATGAGCAGTTCTTC.

The V and J genes are TRBV7-8 and TRBJ2-1; 11 bases are a match to TRBD2. The V gene end was trimmed by 5 bases and the J gene end by 9 bases; junction bases not matched to a gene: 9. Germline CDR1 SGHVS, CDR2 FQNEAQ. CDR3 length equals 15 residues. The CDR3 bases are TGTGCCAGCAGCCCCCTAGCGGGGGGCCCCTTTGAGCAGTTCTTC. Translated, it gives CASSPLAGGPFEQFF.

Of note for this clonotype: A much bigger clone sits one base away, suggesting this may be a read error. V gene TRBV7-8 combines with J gene TRBJ2-3; no clear D. CDR1 and CDR2 from the germline V gene are SGHVS and FQNEAQ. This CDR3 comprises 12 residues. V gave up 5 bases and J gave up 1 base, with 4 bases separating them. The DNA of the CDR3 is TGTGCCAGCAGCCGACGCACAGATACGCAGTATTTT. Translation: CASSRRTDTQYF. The full variable domain, in which reference TRBV7-8 and TRBJ2-3 provide the parts outside the CDR3, is GAGVSQSPRYKVAKRGQDVALRCDPISGHVSLFWYQQALGQGPEFLTYFQNEAQLDKSGLPSDRFFAERPEGSVSTLKIQRTQQEDSAVYLCASSRRTDTQYFGPGTRLTVL.

V and J are TRBV6-5 and TRBJ1-6; a possible D gene is TRBD1 (5 bases). The CDR3 spans 16 residues. The V end lost 5 bases, the J end lost 7 bases, and 18 bases lay between the germline ends. Per germline, CDR1 MNHEY and CDR2 SVGAGI. In DNA form, the CDR3 reads TGTGCCAGCAGTCAAACAGGTTTACGACGCAATTCACCCCTCCACTTT. Encoded protein: CASSQTGLRRNSPLHF.

This clonotype was found a few times. The V and J genes are TRBV4-2 and TRBJ1-4; the match to TRBD1 covers 7 bases. The CDR3 runs to 15 residues. With V trimmed by 1 base and J by 7 bases, 6 bases remained unmatched. Per germline, CDR1 LGHNA and CDR2 YNFKEQ. The CDR3 spells CASSQVDREGEKLFF. The CDR3 DNA reads TGTGCCAGCAGCCAAGTAGACAGGGAGGGTGAAAAACTGTTTTTT.

V usage is TRBV10-3 and J usage is TRBJ2-1, with no clear D. Germline CDR1 ENHRY, CDR2 SYGVKD. The CDR3 is made up of 12 amino acids. The V gene lost 6 bases and the J gene lost 6 bases, with 9 bases spanning the gap. The CDR3 nucleotides read TGTGCCATCAGCCCGGATTTCAATGAGCAGTTCTTC. It specifies CAISPDFNEQFF.

The V call is TRBV5-1, the J call TRBJ1-4, with D possibly matching TRBD1 (6 bases). Trimming stripped 3 bases from V and 4 bases from J, with 10 bases between. The length of the CDR3 is 14 residues. The germline CDR1 and CDR2 sequences are SGHRS and YFSETQ. Written as DNA, the CDR3 is TGCGCCAGCAGCTGGACAGACCTTAATGAAAAACTGTTTTTT. Translating gives CASSWTDLNEKLFF.

V gene TRBV11-2 combines with J gene TRBJ2-7, with a possible D match to TRBD1 (6 bases). This CDR3 spans 15 amino acids. V was trimmed by 1 base and J by 2 bases, leaving 12 bases between them. Germline assignment: CDR1 SGHAT and CDR2 FQNNGV. CDR3 residues: CASSLVQGFAYEQYF. The CDR3 DNA sequence: TGTGCCAGCAGCTTAGTCCAGGGGTTCGCCTACGAGCAGTACTTC.

The chain links TRBV11-3 to TRBJ1-1, with D possibly being TRBD1 (5 bases). Trimming left V 5 bases short and J 6 bases short, with 13 bases between. Germline V lookup: CDR1 SGHNT, CDR2 YENEEA. The CDR3 spans 13 residues. The CDR3: CASSRGTVSEAFF. The CDR3 DNA reads TGTGCCAGCAGCCGCGGGACGGTCTCTGAAGCTTTCTTT. Combining the CDR3 with reference TRBV11-3 and TRBJ1-1 gives the whole variable domain EAGVVQSPRYKIIEKKQPVAFWCNPISGHNTLYWYLQNLGQGPELLIRYENEEAVDDSQLPKDRFSAERLKGVDSTLKIQPAELGDSAVYLCASSRGTVSEAFFGQGTRLTVV.

The chain joins TRBV2 to TRBJ2-1; 9 bases agree with TRBD1. The length of the CDR3 is 16 residues. J was trimmed by 8 bases and V by 7 bases; bases with no gene match: 15. Germline V gives CDR1 SNHLY, CDR2 FYNNEI. The CDR3 protein is CASNVVPGQGFDEQFF. The CDR3 DNA sequence: TGTGCCAGCAATGTTGTACCGGGACAGGGATTCGATGAGCAGTTCTTC.

This clonotype was seen more than once but under ten times. This rearrangement joins TRBV7-9 to TRBJ1-2; TRBD1 matches 8 bases. Trimming cost V 6 bases and J 7 bases; bases outside gene matches: 13. Germline V lookup: CDR1 SEHNR, CDR2 FQNEAQ (reference sequence). The CDR3 has 15 amino acids. CDR3 region: CASSSPGQALSGYTF. CDR3 nucleotides: TGTGCCAGCAGTTCCCCGGGACAGGCTCTATCTGGCTACACCTTC.

The chain joins TRBV6-2 or TRBV6-3 to TRBJ2-3; TRBD1 is a possible D gene (5 bases). Germline loops: CDR1 MNHEY, CDR2 SVGEGT. V lost 0 bases and J 0 bases, leaving 16 bases between the germline ends. The CDR3 loop spans 18 amino acids. Here the CDR3 DNA reads TGTGCCAGCAGTTACTCAACTATATACCGACAGAGCACAGATACGCAGTATTTT. Protein sequence: CASSYSTIYRQSTDTQYF.

The V and J genes are TRBV7-2 and TRBJ1-5; no definite D call. This CDR3 spans 15 amino acids. The germline CDR1 and CDR2 sequences are SGHTA and FQGNSA. The germline V and J ends were trimmed by 5 bases and 4 bases, with 15 bases remaining between them. This CDR3 is CASSPSGYNNQPQHF. The CDR3 DNA is TGTGCCAGCAGCCCCTCGGGGTATAATAATCAGCCCCAGCATTTT.

This clonotype came up a few times. The chain joins TRBV7-8 to TRBJ2-3; perhaps D is TRBD1 or TRBD2 (6 bases each). The V gene's germline CDR1 is SGHVS and CDR2 FQNEAQ. The V end was cut by 5 bases, the J end by 6 bases, with 18 bases between. There are 15 residues in the CDR3. In nucleotides, the CDR3 is TGTGCCAGCAGCGTAGATCGGGGGCAAGTGGATACGCAGTATTTT. It is translated as CASSVDRGQVDTQYF. Together with reference TRBV7-8 and TRBJ2-3, the CDR3 gives the full variable domain: GAGVSQSPRYKVAKRGQDVALRCDPISGHVSLFWYQQALGQGPEFLTYFQNEAQLDKSGLPSDRFFAERPEGSVSTLKIQRTQQEDSAVYLCASSVDRGQVDTQYFGPGTRLTVL.

This clonotype was seen a handful of times. The rearrangement links TRBV7-8 to TRBJ1-5, with a tentative D call TRBD1 (5 bases). The CDR3 loop spans 15 amino acids. Germline V lookup: CDR1 SGHVS, CDR2 FQNEAQ. Trimming left V 4 bases short and J 3 bases short, with 13 bases between. The CDR3 bases are TGTGCCAGCAGCTCCGCGACAGCTATCAATCAGCCCCAGCATTTT. Translating gives CASSSATAINQPQHF.

This clonotype was recorded a few times. This chain joins TRBV7-2 and TRBJ1-2, with D possibly TRBD1 on 6 matching bases. CDR1 is SGHTA and CDR2 is FQGNSA in the germline V gene. Trimming took off 1 base at V and 7 bases at J, with 25 bases between the two ends. The CDR3 has 18 amino acids. CDR3 region: CASSLVGDRSNRGGGYTF. The CDR3 bases are TGTGCCAGCAGCTTAGTGGGTGACAGGTCGAACCGAGGGGGTGGCTACACCTTC.

V gene TRBV28 combines with J gene TRBJ2-1; 12 bases map to TRBD2. Unmatched junction bases numbered 9, after V lost 3 bases and J lost 3 bases. Germline CDR1 is MDHEN and CDR2 is SYDVKM. The CDR3 has 18 residues. CDR3 region: CASSFRSSSGGGYNEQFF. CDR3 nucleotides: TGTGCCAGCAGTTTTCGTTCGTCTAGCGGGGGGGGCTACAATGAGCAGTTCTTC.

This clonotype was seen a handful of times. The chain combines TRBV5-1 with TRBJ1-1; D ambiguous. The CDR3 runs to 13 residues. Trimming took 6 bases from V and 2 from J, leaving 11 bases between them. Germline V gene sequence: CDR1 SGHRS, CDR2 YFSETQ. CDR3 amino acids: CASTAKGNTEAFF. DNA for the CDR3: TGCGCCAGCACGGCCAAAGGAAACACTGAAGCTTTCTTT.

The V gene is TRBV7-9, the J gene TRBJ1-2, with 10 bases fitting TRBD1. Losses at the gene ends were 2 bases for V and 8 bases for J; bases not matched to a gene: 5. Germline V gives CDR1 SEHNR, CDR2 FQNEAQ (reference sequence). The CDR3 is made up of 14 amino acids. The CDR3 nucleotides are TGTGCCAGCAGCTTACAGGACAGGGGGAGCGGCTACACCTTC. This gives the protein CASSLQDRGSGYTF.

The CDR3 reads CASSLGQSEQYF. CDR3 DNA: TGTGCCAGCAGCTTGGGCCAGAGCGAGCAGTACTTC. J is TRBJ2-7 and V is TRBV7-8; D remains ambiguous. This CDR3 contains 12 residues. V lost 3 bases, J lost 6 bases, and 9 bases lay in between. The germline gives CDR1 SGHVS, CDR2 FQNEAQ.

This clonotype has more than one count but fewer than ten. V gene TRBV27 combines with J gene TRBJ1-2, with 10 bases identical to TRBD1. Germline CDR1 reads MNHEY; CDR2 reads SMNVEV (reference sequence). The V and J ends lost 5 bases and 6 bases, in that order; junction bases with no gene match: 6. CDR3 length equals 14 residues. The CDR3 sequence: CASSRDRGYHGYTF. CDR3 DNA sequence: TGTGCCAGCAGTCGGGACAGGGGATATCATGGCTACACCTTC.

The chain links TRBV6-5 to TRBJ1-3; D is possibly TRBD1 (5 bases). There are 15 residues in the CDR3. The ends were cut back, 2 bases at V and 0 bases at J, with 8 bases in the middle. CDR1 and CDR2 (germline): MNHEY, SVGAGI. The chain's CDR3 is CASSYAGGSGNTIYF. CDR3 coding DNA: TGTGCCAGCAGTTACGCTGGGGGCTCTGGAAACACCATATATTTT.

The sample holds many counts of this clonotype. This rearrangement joins TRBV7-3 to TRBJ2-4; 9 nucleotides align to TRBD1. V lost 3 bases, J lost 6 bases, and 0 bases stayed unmatched. The germline V gene has CDR1 SGHTA and CDR2 FQGTGA. The CDR3 runs 13 residues. The CDR3 reads CASSLTGGNIQYF. The DNA for the CDR3 is TGTGCCAGCAGCTTGACAGGGGGAAACATTCAGTACTTC.

This clonotype was counted between two and nine times. J is TRBJ1-4 and V is TRBV3-1; TRBD1 aligns across 9 bases. The germline V gene encodes CDR1 LGHDT and CDR2 YNNKEL (reference sequence). The CDR3 sequence is 21 residues long. Trimming removed 0 bases from V and 5 bases from J; junction bases left unmatched: 19. The CDR3 spells CASSQDAVFIGRQGDNEKLFF. The DNA of the CDR3 is TGTGCCAGCAGCCAAGACGCGGTGTTTATTGGTAGACAGGGGGACAATGAAAAACTGTTTTTT.

In its sample, this clonotype ranks as medium-sized. The chain carries TRBV28 and TRBJ1-1; D remains unclear. The CDR3 totals 15 residues. Deletions cut 5 bases from V and 1 base from J, with 14 bases between. In germline, CDR1 is MDHEN, CDR2 SYDVKM. CDR3 in amino acids: CASSPRQTANTEAFF. CDR3 coding DNA: TGTGCCAGCAGTCCCCGCCAGACGGCGAACACTGAAGCTTTCTTT.